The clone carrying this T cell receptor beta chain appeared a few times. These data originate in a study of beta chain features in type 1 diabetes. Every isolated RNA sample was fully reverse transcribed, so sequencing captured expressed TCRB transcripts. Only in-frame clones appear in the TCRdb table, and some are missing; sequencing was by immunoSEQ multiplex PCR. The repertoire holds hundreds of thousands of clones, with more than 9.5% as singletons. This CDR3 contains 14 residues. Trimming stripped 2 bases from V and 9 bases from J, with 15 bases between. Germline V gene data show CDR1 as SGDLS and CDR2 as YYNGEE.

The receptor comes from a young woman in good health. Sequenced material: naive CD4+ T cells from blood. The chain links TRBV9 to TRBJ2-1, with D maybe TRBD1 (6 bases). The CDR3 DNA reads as TGTGCCAGCAGCGTTATAGGGCAACAGGGTGAGCAGTTCTTC. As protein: CASSVIGQQGEQFF.